The clone carrying this T cell receptor beta chain was found many times. The antigen remains unidentified. With 6 bases removed from V and 4 bases from J, the gap between germline ends came to 13 bases. This CDR3 is 13 amino acids long. Germline lookup yields CDR1 MNHNS and CDR2 SASEGT. The data were taken from a study of early T cells in non-severe SARS-CoV-2 infection. TCRdb re-called the 5' RACE reads with MiXCR, one entry per CDR3 protein. The sample records 65,000 to 80,000 distinct CDR3 sequences, 9.5% to 15% being singletons. The study, taken as a whole, reports: VDJdb-based matching was biased toward anti-spike CD8 responses and missed private and CD4 specificities.

The receptor's source is an adult who was a healthcare worker with PCR-confirmed SARS-CoV-2 infection or an uninfected control (not recorded which). The chain uses TRBV6-1 and TRBJ2-7, with D tentatively TRBD1 (6 bases). The sample taken for sequencing was whole blood. This chain's CDR3 is CASRDSLEYEQYF. In DNA, the CDR3 is TGTGCCAGCAGGGACAGCCTGGAGTACGAGCAGTACTTC.